What follows are 2 T cell receptor beta chains derived from one specimen sequenced in a study of control samples from healthy donors and cancer patients. Profiled with immunoSEQ multiplex PCR; TCRdb holds only in-frame clones, not every one. The sample includes 35,000 to 40,000 clones, 65% to 85% of them seen just once. The sample was PBMCs. These receptors originate from a woman aged 55 to 70 with lung cancer.

The chain is built from TRBV6-4 and TRBJ1-1, with D possibly matching TRBD1 (5 bases). The germline CDR1 and CDR2 sequences are MRHNA and SNTAGT. CDR3 length equals 12 residues. Trimming left V 6 bases short and J 1 base short, with 6 bases between. The CDR3 DNA is TGTGCCAGCAGGGGACCGAACACTGAAGCTTTCTTT. Translated: CASRGPNTEAFF.

This chain joins TRBV19 and TRBJ2-1; a weak D match, TRBD1 (7 bases). Germline loops: CDR1 LNHDA, CDR2 SQIVND (reference sequence). The V end lost 6 bases, the J end lost 14 bases, and 23 bases lay between the germline ends. CDR3 length: 14 residues. CDR3 nucleotides: TGTGCCAGTAGGCGGGACAGCGGTCAAGTTATTAAGTTCTTC. Amino acids: CASRRDSGQVIKFF. The full variable domain, its missing parts supplied by reference TRBV19 and TRBJ2-1, is DGGITQSPKYLFRKEGQNVTLSCEQNLNHDAMYWYRQDPGQGLRLIYYSQIVNDFQKGDIAEGYSVSREKKESFPLTVTSAQKNPTAFYLCASRRDSGQVIKFFGPGTRLTVL.